This record covers a single T cell receptor (beta chain). Its antigen is unknown. This sample stems from a study of multiple sclerosis patients with progressive multifocal leukoencephalopathy. In the study overall: The control group, sampled over time, had multiple sclerosis, received natalizumab and did not develop PML.

Study-wide results and limits: No common TRBV or TRBJ usage or pairing appeared at PML.

The germline V gene has CDR1 SGDLS and CDR2 YYNGEE. CDR3 length: 17 amino acids. Trimming at V came to 0 bases and at J to 4 bases, leaving 9 bases not matched to a gene. Time point of the sample: before natalizumab initiation. The table came from immunoSEQ multiplex PCR; TCRdb's copy has only in-frame clones and leaves some out. In the table there are fewer than 35,000 clones, 70% to 90% of which are singletons. The sequenced sample was PBMCs. This TCR derives from a human donor with multiple sclerosis. This chain connects TRBV9 to TRBJ2-2; 7 bases are a match to TRBD1. CDR3 sequence: CASSVGGRGSSTGELFF. The CDR3, as DNA: TGTGCCAGCAGCGTAGGGGGCAGGGGGTCCAGCACCGGGGAGCTGTTTTTT.